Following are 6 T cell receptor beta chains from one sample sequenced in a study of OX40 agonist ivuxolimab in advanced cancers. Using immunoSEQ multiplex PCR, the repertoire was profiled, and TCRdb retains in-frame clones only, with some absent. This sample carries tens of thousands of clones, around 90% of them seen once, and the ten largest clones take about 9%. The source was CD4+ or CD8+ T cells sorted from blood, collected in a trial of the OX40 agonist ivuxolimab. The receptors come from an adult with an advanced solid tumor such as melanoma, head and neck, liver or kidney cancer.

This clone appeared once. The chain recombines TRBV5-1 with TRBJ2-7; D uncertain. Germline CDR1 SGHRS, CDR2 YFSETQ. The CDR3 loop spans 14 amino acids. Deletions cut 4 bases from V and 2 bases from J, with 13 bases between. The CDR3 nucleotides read TGCGCCAGCAGCCCACCGGGTGGGACCTACGAGCAGTACTTC. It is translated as CASSPPGGTYEQYF.

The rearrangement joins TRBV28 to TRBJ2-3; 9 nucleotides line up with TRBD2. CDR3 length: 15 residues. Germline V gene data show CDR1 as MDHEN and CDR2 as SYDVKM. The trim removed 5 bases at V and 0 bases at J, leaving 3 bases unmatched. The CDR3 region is CASSKSGRSTDTQYF. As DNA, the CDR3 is TGTGCCAGCAGTAAAAGCGGGAGGAGCACAGATACGCAGTATTTT.

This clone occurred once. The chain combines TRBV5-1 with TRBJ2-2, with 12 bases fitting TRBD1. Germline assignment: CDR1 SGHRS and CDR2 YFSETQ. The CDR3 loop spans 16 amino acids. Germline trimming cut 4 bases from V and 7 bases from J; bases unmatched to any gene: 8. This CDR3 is CASSPGQGAPSGELFF. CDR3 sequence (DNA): TGCGCCAGCAGCCCGGGACAGGGGGCGCCTAGCGGGGAGCTGTTTTTT.

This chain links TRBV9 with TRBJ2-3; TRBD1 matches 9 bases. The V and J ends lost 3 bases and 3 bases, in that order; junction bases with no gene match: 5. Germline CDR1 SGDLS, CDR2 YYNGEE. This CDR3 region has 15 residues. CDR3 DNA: TGTGCCAGCAGCGCTTGGGACAGGGATACAGATACGCAGTATTTT. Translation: CASSAWDRDTDTQYF.

The CDR3 DNA sequence: TGTGCCAGCAGCTTGGGGGCGGGACCGTGGAAGACCCAGTACTTC. The encoded protein is CASSLGAGPWKTQYF. The genes are TRBV5-6 and TRBJ2-5; TRBD2 might be the D (6 bases). Germline V gene lookup returns CDR1 SGHDT and CDR2 YYEEEE. Deletions cut 0 bases from V and 6 bases from J, with 15 bases between. The CDR3 loop spans 15 amino acids.

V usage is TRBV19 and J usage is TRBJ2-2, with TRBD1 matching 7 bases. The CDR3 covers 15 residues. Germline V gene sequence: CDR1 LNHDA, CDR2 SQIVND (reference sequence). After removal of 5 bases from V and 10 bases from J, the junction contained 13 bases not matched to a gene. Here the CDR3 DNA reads TGTGCCAGTAGTTCCGGACAGGCCCCTCCGGAGGAGCTGTTTTTT. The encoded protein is CASSSGQAPPEELFF. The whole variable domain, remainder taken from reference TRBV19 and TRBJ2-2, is DGGITQSPKYLFRKEGQNVTLSCEQNLNHDAMYWYRQDPGQGLRLIYYSQIVNDFQKGDIAEGYSVSREKKESFPLTVTSAQKNPTAFYLCASSSGQAPPEELFFGEGSRLTVL.